The rows below give T cell receptor beta chains drawn from one sample of a study of chemoradiotherapy in HPV16-positive cancers. Clones were read by immunoSEQ multiplex PCR, and TCRdb kept only the in-frame ones, dropping some. Of some 30,000 clones detected, roughly 86% appear once; the ten largest clones hold 2% to 2.5%. The sample was blood, taken from a patient who underwent chemoradiotherapy. The receptors originated from a human donor with HPV-associated anogenital cancer. Each CDR3 is given with its conserved first and last residue. The D gene is left open where the match is weak. Some rows mark clone size as missing; the rest say once, few, many or name a class of expanded clone.

V gene	J gene	D gene	clone size	CDR3 DNA	CDR3 protein
TRBV6-6	TRBJ2-6	NA	NA	TGTGCCAGCAGTTACGTGGGAAGCGGGGCCAACGTCCTGACTTTC	CASSYVGSGANVLTF
TRBV27	TRBJ2-1	NA	NA	TGTGCCAGCAGTCCCACCCACAGGGATCCCTACAATGAGCAGTTCTTC	CASSPTHRDPYNEQFF
TRBV28	TRBJ1-2	TRBD1	NA	TGTGCCAGCAGTAACAGGGGGTCCGACGGCTACACCTTC	CASSNRGSDGYTF
TRBV27	TRBJ2-7	NA	NA	TGTGCCAGCAGTTGGGGGGACTCCAGGGCCGAGCAGTACTTC	CASSWGDSRAEQYF
TRBV6-5	TRBJ1-2	NA	NA	TGTGCCAGCAGTTACTCACCCAGGTCGAACTATGGCTACACCTTC	CASSYSPRSNYGYTF
TRBV19	TRBJ2-2	TRBD1	NA	TGTGCCAGTGGGACAGGGCCTAACACCGGGGAGCTGTTTTTT	CASGTGPNTGELFF
TRBV2	TRBJ1-1	NA	NA	TGTGCCAGCAGTGGGACACACAACACTGAAGCTTTCTTT	CASSGTHNTEAFF
TRBV7-9	TRBJ2-7	TRBD2	NA	TGTGCCAGCAGCCTGACCCTAGCGGGGGGGCCCCACGAGCAGTACTTC	CASSLTLAGGPHEQYF
TRBV6-1	TRBJ1-1	NA	NA	TGTGCCAGCGGGACGACAGAGAACACTGAAGCTTTCTTT	CASGTTENTEAFF
TRBV10-3	TRBJ2-7	TRBD1	NA	TGTGCCATCAACGGTCTTGGACAGGCTGACGAGCAGTACTTC	CAINGLGQADEQYF
TRBV6-5	TRBJ2-2	TRBD1	NA	TGTGCCAGCAGTCGGCGACAGGGGGCTGGCGGGGAGCTGTTTTTT	CASSRRQGAGGELFF
TRBV27	TRBJ1-2	NA	NA	TGTGCCAGCAGCCCATTACCCACTATTGGCTACACCTTC	CASSPLPTIGYTF
TRBV19	TRBJ1-1	TRBD1	few	TGTGCCAGTAAGGGGGGACAGTGGAACACTGAAGCTTTCTTT	CASKGGQWNTEAFF
TRBV5-7	TRBJ1-3	NA	NA	TGTGCCAGCAGCTTCCCGGGATGGGAGTCTGGAAACACCATATATTTT	CASSFPGWESGNTIYF
TRBV5-6	TRBJ2-5	NA	NA	TGTGCCAGCAGCTTGGCCGTCGAGACCCAGTACTTC	CASSLAVETQYF
TRBV9	TRBJ1-4	NA	NA	TGTGCCAGCAGCGTAGGGCTCAATGAAAAACTGTTTTTT	CASSVGLNEKLFF
TRBV18	TRBJ2-7	TRBD2	NA	TGTGCCAGCTCACCAGGGGCGGGACTAGTGGGACTCGAGCAGTACTTC	CASSPGAGLVGLEQYF
TRBV11-2	TRBJ2-7	NA	NA	TGTGCCAGCAGCTTAGGGAACGAAGCCGAGCAGTACTTC	CASSLGNEAEQYF
TRBV6-5	TRBJ1-3	NA	once	TGTGCCAGCAGAACCCCGCGGAGAGGAAACACCATATATTTT	CASRTPRRGNTIYF
TRBV25-1	TRBJ1-4	NA	NA	TGTGCCAGCAGTGAAGGCGGGGGGCGAGAAAAACTGTTTTTT	CASSEGGGREKLFF
TRBV6-5	TRBJ1-1	NA	NA	TGTGCCAGCAGTTACGGATACCGGCACGACACTGAAGCTTTCTTT	CASSYGYRHDTEAFF
TRBV7-2	TRBJ1-1	NA	NA	TGTGCCAGCAGCTTGTCAGTAGGGAACACTGAAGCTTTCTTT	CASSLSVGNTEAFF
TRBV2	TRBJ1-6	NA	NA	TGTGCCAGCAGTGGGAATGGAGGAATGAATAATTCACCCCTCCACTTT	CASSGNGGMNNSPLHF
TRBV11-2	TRBJ2-7	TRBD2	NA	TGTGCCAGCAGCTTCGGGGGGACCTCCTACGAGCAGTACTTC	CASSFGGTSYEQYF
TRBV5-5	TRBJ2-7	TRBD1	NA	TGTGCCAGCAGCGTGACCCGGGACAGGGGGCTTCCCTACGAGCAGTACTTC	CASSVTRDRGLPYEQYF
TRBV7-8	TRBJ2-5	TRBD2	NA	TGTGCCAGCAGCTTAATTATAGCGGGGGGGCAAGAGACCCAGTACTTC	CASSLIIAGGQETQYF
TRBV19	TRBJ2-3	TRBD2	medium-sized	TGTGCCAGTAGGTCGCTAGCGGGGGACACAGATACGCAGTATTTT	CASRSLAGDTDTQYF
TRBV7-8	TRBJ2-7	NA	NA	TGTGCCAGCAGCTTCAGGGGCAGCTTCTACGAGCAGTACTTC	CASSFRGSFYEQYF
TRBV6-5	TRBJ2-1	NA	NA	TGTGCCAGCAGTGACCCTTCTCTAAACAATGAGCAGTTCTTC	CASSDPSLNNEQFF
TRBV7-9	TRBJ1-5	NA	NA	TGTGCCAGCAGCTTATCCGGCTATAGCAATCAGCCCCAGCATTTT	CASSLSGYSNQPQHF
TRBV13	TRBJ2-5	NA	NA	TGTGCCAGCAGCCCTGAACCGAGTCAGACCCAGTACTTC	CASSPEPSQTQYF
TRBV7-2	TRBJ1-2	TRBD1	NA	TGTGCCAGCAGCTTCCTTGGACAGGGGGCTTCTGGCTACACCTTC	CASSFLGQGASGYTF
TRBV7-8	TRBJ2-2	NA	NA	TGTGCCAGCAGCTTAGTACCTGGGGGCAGCAACACCGGGGAGCTGTTTTTT	CASSLVPGGSNTGELFF
TRBV29-1	TRBJ2-1	TRBD1	NA	TGCAGCGTTGGACAGGGGGAGTCCTACAATGAGCAGTTCTTC	CSVGQGESYNEQFF
TRBV6-5	TRBJ1-2	NA	NA	TGTGCCAGCACACGGACGGGATCTAACTATGGCTACACCTTC	CASTRTGSNYGYTF
TRBV19	TRBJ2-1	TRBD1	NA	TGTGCCAGTAGTACCGGACAGGGCTATGGGCAGTTCTTC	CASSTGQGYGQFF
TRBV29-1	TRBJ2-7	TRBD2	NA	TGCAGCGTCTGGCGGGGAGGGGAGACCTACGAGCAGTACTTC	CSVWRGGETYEQYF
TRBV9	TRBJ2-7	TRBD1	NA	TGTGCCAGCAGCGTCCGGGACAGGGGGACCTACGAGCAGTACTTC	CASSVRDRGTYEQYF
TRBV25-1	TRBJ1-3	NA	NA	TGTGCCAGCAGTGCCGTTTCTAGGGGAGAAAGCTCTGGAAACACCATATATTTT	CASSAVSRGESSGNTIYF
TRBV21-1	TRBJ2-7	NA	NA	TGTGCCAGCAGCAAAGCGCTTGACAGGGGAGTTTACGAGCAGTACTTC	CASSKALDRGVYEQYF
TRBV4-2	TRBJ2-3	TRBD2	NA	TGTGCCAGCAGCCAAAAAAAAGCGGGGGGGCCGGCAGATACGCAGTATTTT	CASSQKKAGGPADTQYF
TRBV19	TRBJ1-5	TRBD1	few	TGTGCCAGCGCGGAGGGGGCTCAGCCCCAGCATTTT	CASAEGAQPQHF
TRBV6-5	TRBJ1-6	NA	NA	TGTGCCAGCAGTTACTCGTCGGCAGATAATTCACCCCTCCACTTT	CASSYSSADNSPLHF
TRBV6-4	TRBJ1-2	TRBD1	NA	TGTGCCAGCAGTACCGGGACAGGGGGCGATGGCTACACCTTC	CASSTGTGGDGYTF
TRBV7-9	TRBJ2-5	NA	NA	TGTGCCAGCAGCTTAAGTAGAGAGACCCAGTACTTC	CASSLSRETQYF
TRBV27	TRBJ2-1	TRBD2	NA	TGTGCCAGCAGTTCCAACCTGGGACTAGCGGGTGGCAATGAGCAGTTCTTC	CASSSNLGLAGGNEQFF
TRBV7-3	TRBJ1-1	NA	NA	TGTGCCAGCAGCGCAGTAGGGTACACTGAAGCTTTCTTT	CASSAVGYTEAFF
TRBV5-6	TRBJ2-7	NA	once	TGTGCCAGCAGGAAGACTGGGGGACAAGCCTACGAGCAGTACTTC	CASRKTGGQAYEQYF
TRBV7-9	TRBJ2-3	NA	once	TGTGCCAGCAGCTCGCCGACAGGCACAGATACGCAGTATTTT	CASSSPTGTDTQYF
TRBV13	TRBJ2-3	NA	NA	TGTGCCAGCAGCGTCCCAGCGGCGAATCCTACAGATACGCAGTATTTT	CASSVPAANPTDTQYF
TRBV6-1	TRBJ1-1	NA	NA	TGTGCCAGCAGTGAGACATGGAACACTGAAGCTTTCTTT	CASSETWNTEAFF
TRBV4-2	TRBJ2-7	TRBD2	NA	TGTGCCAGCAGCCAAGATACTAGCGCTCACTACGAGCAGTACTTC	CASSQDTSAHYEQYF
TRBV7-8	TRBJ1-2	TRBD1	once	TGTGCCAGCAGCTTAAGACAGGGGGAAGCTAACTATGGCTACACCTTC	CASSLRQGEANYGYTF
TRBV2	TRBJ1-5	NA	few	TGTGCCAGCAGCCTAAACAGGGCTAGCAATCAGCCCCAGCATTTT	CASSLNRASNQPQHF
TRBV9	TRBJ2-7	TRBD2	NA	TGTGCCAGCAGCGTAGCCCCTAGCGGGGGGGCCCCCGAGCAGTACTTC	CASSVAPSGGAPEQYF
TRBV5-1	TRBJ2-2	TRBD1	NA	TGCGCCAGCGGTTCCGGGACAGAATCTCCCGGGGAGCTGTTTTTT	CASGSGTESPGELFF
TRBV7-2	TRBJ2-5	NA	NA	TGTGCCAGCAGCGTACTAGCCGCAGAGGGCGGGACCCAGTACTTC	CASSVLAAEGGTQYF
TRBV19	TRBJ2-1	TRBD2	NA	TGTGCCAGTAGTATTAGCGGGAGCATCGGGAATGAGCAGTTCTTC	CASSISGSIGNEQFF
TRBV19	TRBJ2-6	TRBD1	NA	TGTGCCAGTAGTCCGACAGGGGTCCCCTCTGGGGCCAACGTCCTGACTTTC	CASSPTGVPSGANVLTF
TRBV12-5	TRBJ2-5	NA	NA	TGTGCTAGTGGTTTGGGCAGGATCCAAGAGACCCAGTACTTC	CASGLGRIQETQYF